These T cell receptor beta chains were read from a single sample in a study of cytomegalovirus exposure and HLA in healthy donors. Profiled with immunoSEQ multiplex PCR; TCRdb holds only in-frame clones, not every one. The sample lists about 190,000 clones, about 80% seen once, with around 0.99% in the top ten. The sequenced material came from PBMCs. The receptors were sampled from a woman in her thirties or forties in good health and CMV-seronegative. The CDR3 runs from the conserved cysteine through the conserved F or W. A D gene is named only where the DNA matches it firmly. Not all rows give a size; the values are once, few, many and, for expanded clones, a class.

abundance	len	d_gene	v_gene	j_gene	CDR3nt	CDR3aa
.	14	TRBD1	TRBV5-1	TRBJ1-4	TGCGCCAGCAGCCCATGGACAGGGAATGAAAAACTGTTTTTT	CASSPWTGNEKLFF
.	14	TRBD2	TRBV10-3	TRBJ2-1	TGTGCCGCAAAAGCGGGAGATCTCTACAATGAGCAGTTCTTC	CAAKAGDLYNEQFF
.	16	TRBD2	TRBV27	TRBJ2-1	TGTGCCAGCAGTACCCTACTAGCGGGAGGTAACAATGAGCAGTTCTTC	CASSTLLAGGNNEQFF
.	14	.	TRBV18	TRBJ2-1	TGTGCCAGCTCACCTCCGACACTTGACAATGAGCAGTTCTTC	CASSPPTLDNEQFF
few	13	.	TRBV19	TRBJ2-3	TGTGCCAGTAATGTGGGCAGCACAGATACGCAGTATTTT	CASNVGSTDTQYF
.	13	.	TRBV28	TRBJ1-2	TGTGCCAGCACCCTGCGGAAGAGCTATGGCTACACCTTC	CASTLRKSYGYTF
.	15	TRBD2	TRBV30	TRBJ2-1	TGTGCCTCGCTAGCGGGACCCCTGGCGGGAAATGAGCAGTTCTTC	CASLAGPLAGNEQFF
.	14	.	TRBV11-3	TRBJ1-2	TGTGCCAGCAGCTTAGATGCGACAGGCGGTGGCTACACCTTC	CASSLDATGGGYTF
.	16	.	TRBV9	TRBJ1-3	TGTGCCAGCAGCGCAGCCGGGGGGGCGGCTGGAAACACCATATATTTT	CASSAAGGAAGNTIYF
.	14	TRBD1	TRBV19	TRBJ1-1	TGTGCCAGTAGTCCGACAGGGGGCTACACTGAAGCTTTCTTT	CASSPTGGYTEAFF
.	11	.	TRBV18	TRBJ2-3	TGTGCCAGTCTCAGCACAGATACGCAGTATTTT	CASLSTDTQYF
.	12	.	TRBV29-1	TRBJ1-2	TGCAGCGTTTTGGACCCAGGGTATGGCTACACCTTC	CSVLDPGYGYTF
once	13	.	TRBV6-5	TRBJ1-1	TGTGCCAGCACCACGGAGGGGAACACTGAAGCTTTCTTT	CASTTEGNTEAFF
.	14	.	TRBV7-9	TRBJ2-2	TGTGCCAGCAGGTCGGGAGCAAACACCGGGGAGCTGTTTTTT	CASRSGANTGELFF
.	14	TRBD1	TRBV18	TRBJ2-1	TGTGCCACCCAGTCAGGGGGTCAGGGGAATGAGCAGTTCTTC	CATQSGGQGNEQFF
.	18	.	TRBV12-2	TRBJ2-3	TGTGCAAGTCGCTTAGGACCCTCCGGCGGGAGGGTATTCGGTACGCAGTATTTT	CASRLGPSGGRVFGTQYF
.	15	.	TRBV9	TRBJ2-3	TGTGCCAGCAGCTCCGAGGCTAGCGGCACAGATACGCAGTATTTT	CASSSEASGTDTQYF
.	16	TRBD1	TRBV19	TRBJ1-3	TGTGCCAGTATAAGACAGGGGTCTTTAATAGGAAACACCATATATTTT	CASIRQGSLIGNTIYF
.	14	.	TRBV7-2	TRBJ1-1	TGTGCCAGCAGCTTAAGTGGGGGGGGCGCTGAAGCTTTCTTT	CASSLSGGGAEAFF
.	15	.	TRBV2	TRBJ2-2	TGTGCCAGCAGTGTGGCGGAGTTAGGCACCGGGGAGCTGTTTTTT	CASSVAELGTGELFF
.	16	TRBD2	TRBV11-2	TRBJ2-2	TGTGCCAGCAGCCCCTACTGGCGGGAGGCCACCGGGGAGCTGTTTTTT	CASSPYWREATGELFF
few	14	TRBD1	TRBV7-9	TRBJ2-7	TGTGCCAGCAGCCCAGGACAGGGCCCGTACGAGCAGTACTTC	CASSPGQGPYEQYF
.	13	TRBD1	TRBV7-2	TRBJ2-1	TGTGCCAGCAGCCTAACCGGGACAGGGGAATCGTTCTTC	CASSLTGTGESFF
.	15	.	TRBV5-6	TRBJ1-2	TGTGCCAGCAGCCCCCGACGAGGGTTTAACTATGGCTACACCTTC	CASSPRRGFNYGYTF
.	14	.	TRBV9	TRBJ2-7	TGTGCCAGCAGCGTAGCAAGCGTCCCTCGCGAGCAGTACTTC	CASSVASVPREQYF
.	15	.	TRBV4-2	TRBJ1-5	TGTGCCAGCAGCCAGGGGCCAGATAGCAATCAGCCCCAGCATTTT	CASSQGPDSNQPQHF
.	16	TRBD1	TRBV5-4	TRBJ2-1	TGTGCCAGCAGCTTGGAAGGGGGCGCAGCCTACAATGAGCAGTTCTTC	CASSLEGGAAYNEQFF
.	14	.	TRBV12-5	TRBJ2-1	TGTGCTAGTGGTTTGATCCATCTGAGGGATGAGCAGTTCTTC	CASGLIHLRDEQFF
.	14	TRBD1	TRBV12-5	TRBJ1-5	TGTGCTAGTGGAACGGGACAGTACAATCAGCCCCAGCATTTT	CASGTGQYNQPQHF
.	12	.	TRBV19	TRBJ1-2	TGTGCCAGTAGTCGTTCAGAAGGGGGTTACACCTTC	CASSRSEGGYTF
.	15	TRBD1	TRBV5-1	TRBJ2-7	TGCGCCAGCAGCTCGCACGGTAATGACAGGGCTCGGCAGTACTTC	CASSSHGNDRARQYF
.	15	TRBD1	TRBV6-5	TRBJ1-1	TGTGCCAGCAGTCGACAGGGGGCGGTAAACACTGAAGCTTTCTTT	CASSRQGAVNTEAFF
.	13	.	TRBV7-2	TRBJ1-5	TGTGCCAGCAGCTTAGGGGGCGAGCAGCCCCAGCATTTT	CASSLGGEQPQHF
few	13	.	TRBV30	TRBJ2-2	TGTGCCTGGAGGGGCAGGGTTCCCGGGGAGCTGTTTTTT	CAWRGRVPGELFF
few	14	.	TRBV6-6	TRBJ1-5	TGTGCCAGCAGCCTCGCGGGGGGGAATCAGCCCCAGCATTTT	CASSLAGGNQPQHF
.	14	.	TRBV4-1	TRBJ1-2	TGCGCCAGCAGCCAAGTGGCGGGTAACTATGGCTACACCTTC	CASSQVAGNYGYTF
.	16	TRBD2	TRBV11-2	TRBJ2-1	TGTGCCAGCAGCCGATCTAGCGGGAGCTCCTACAATGAGCAGTTCTTC	CASSRSSGSSYNEQFF
.	14	.	TRBV9	TRBJ2-7	TGTGCCAGCAGCGTAGATTTAGGGAGGAACGAGCAGTACTTC	CASSVDLGRNEQYF
.	12	.	TRBV30	TRBJ1-1	TGTGCCTGGAGCGTACTATCTGTGGAAGCTTTCTTT	CAWSVLSVEAFF
.	17	.	TRBV4-1	TRBJ1-4	TGCGCCAGCAGCCACTTGTTACGACGAACCAAGCGGGAAAAACTGTTTTTT	CASSHLLRRTKREKLFF
.	16	.	TRBV6-1	TRBJ2-3	TGTGCCAGCAGTGAATTAGGGGGGGGGCTCACAGATACGCAGTATTTT	CASSELGGGLTDTQYF
.	15	TRBD1	TRBV9	TRBJ2-3	TGTGCCAGCAGCACGGGACAGGGTTTGTCAGATACGCAGTATTTT	CASSTGQGLSDTQYF
.	16	TRBD2	TRBV5-1	TRBJ2-3	TGCGCCAGCAGCACCGGGACTAGCGGGAGCACAGATACGCAGTATTTT	CASSTGTSGSTDTQYF
.	15	.	TRBV21-1	TRBJ2-5	TGTGCCAGCAGCCCGGGCGGGGGGCTCGTGAAGACCCAGTACTTC	CASSPGGGLVKTQYF
.	13	.	TRBV6-1	TRBJ2-5	TGTGCCAGCAGTCCGACATACCAAGAGACCCAGTACTTC	CASSPTYQETQYF
.	13	.	TRBV25-1	TRBJ2-3	TGTGCCAGCGTTACGGGGAGCACAGATACGCAGTATTTT	CASVTGSTDTQYF
few	16	.	TRBV5-4	TRBJ2-3	TGTGCCAGCAGCTGGCGGGGTCTAGCAGGCCCAGATACGCAGTATTTT	CASSWRGLAGPDTQYF
.	16	TRBD1	TRBV4-3	TRBJ1-2	TGCGCCAGCAGCCAAGCGTCGACAGGGGGCGACTATGGCTACACCTTC	CASSQASTGGDYGYTF
.	17	.	TRBV19	TRBJ1-4	TGTGCCAGTAGTTCCCACAGGGAGCTCTGGACTAATGAAAAACTGTTTTTT	CASSSHRELWTNEKLFF
.	17	TRBD1	TRBV18	TRBJ1-4	TGTGCCAGCTCACCTGGACAGGGAACTGCAACTAATGAAAAACTGTTTTTT	CASSPGQGTATNEKLFF
.	16	.	TRBV12-5	TRBJ1-5	TGTGCTAGTGGTTTGGTACTGGGGAGGAGCAATCAGCCCCAGCATTTT	CASGLVLGRSNQPQHF
few	18	TRBD2	TRBV9	TRBJ2-3	TGTGCCAGCAGCGTAGGCACTAGCGGGACCCTTAGCACAGATACGCAGTATTTT	CASSVGTSGTLSTDTQYF
.	13	.	TRBV7-9	TRBJ2-3	TGTGCCAGCAGCTGGCTAGCGACAGATACGCAGTATTTT	CASSWLATDTQYF
.	13	.	TRBV5-4	TRBJ2-1	TGTGCCAGCAGCTTTGCCGGGGGCAATGAGCAGTTCTTC	CASSFAGGNEQFF